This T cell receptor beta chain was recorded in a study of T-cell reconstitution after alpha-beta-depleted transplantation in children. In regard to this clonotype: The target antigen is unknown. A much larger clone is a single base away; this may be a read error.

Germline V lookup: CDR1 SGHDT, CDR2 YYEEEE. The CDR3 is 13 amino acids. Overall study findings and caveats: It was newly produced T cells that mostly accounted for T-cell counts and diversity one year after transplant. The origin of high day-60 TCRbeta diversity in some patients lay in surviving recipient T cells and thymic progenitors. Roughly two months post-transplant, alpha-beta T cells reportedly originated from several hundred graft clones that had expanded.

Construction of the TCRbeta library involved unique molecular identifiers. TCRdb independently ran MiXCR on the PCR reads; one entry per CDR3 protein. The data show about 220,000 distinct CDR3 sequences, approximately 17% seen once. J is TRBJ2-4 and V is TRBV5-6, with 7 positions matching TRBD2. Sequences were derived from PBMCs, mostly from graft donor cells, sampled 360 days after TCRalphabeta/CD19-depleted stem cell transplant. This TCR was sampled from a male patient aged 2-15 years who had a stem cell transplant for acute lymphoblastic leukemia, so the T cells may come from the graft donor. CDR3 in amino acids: CAISPRGRNIQYF. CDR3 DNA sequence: TGTGCCATCAGCCCACGCGGGAGAAACATTCAGTACTTC.